This is a list of T cell receptor beta chains from one sample in a study of shared clonotypes between healthy human individuals. Sequencing was performed with immunoSEQ multiplex PCR; in TCRdb, only in-frame clones are kept and a portion is missing. This table holds 650,000 to 750,000 clones, about 78% found once. The source material was memory CD4+ T cells sorted from blood. The receptors shown here come from a woman in her twenties or thirties in good health. The conserved cysteine and the conserved F or W are not part of the CDR3 here. D genes are given only for firm matches. Only part of the rows carry a size: once, few, many, or a class if the clone is expanded.

V gene	D gene	clone size	CDR3 protein
TRBV19	-	-	ASSPTGASTDTQY
TRBV29-1	-	-	SVEPPQGGYT
TRBV15	-	-	ATSSPAAGRGYT
TRBV27	-	many	ASRPGTIGETQY
TRBV11-2	TRBD2	-	ASSLATSGTDTQY
TRBV18	-	-	ASSPVSGANVLT
TRBV10-2	-	once	ASRGTAGEQF
TRBV27	-	many	ASRSNTEAF
TRBV6-4	TRBD1	-	ASSDGQGAYGYT
TRBV21-1	-	-	ASRGTDRGGYEQY
TRBV27	TRBD2	-	ATKLARDYNEQF
TRBV5-1	-	-	ASSFSEGKSGEQY
TRBV28	-	-	ASIPGRGRVSTYEQY
TRBV6-6	-	many	ASMDSGNQPQH
TRBV6-6	TRBD2	-	ASSYGQREFNEQF
TRBV15	TRBD1	many	ATGQGWGNEKLF
TRBV15	-	-	ATSKPKGDGRNIQY
TRBV15	TRBD2	-	ATSGATSGRAQLRNNEQF
TRBV7-8	TRBD1	-	ASSPGAGQGSTEAF
TRBV7-8	TRBD1	-	ASSSPGQGPSTSNYGYT
TRBV27	TRBD1	-	ASSLDRASYEQY
TRBV19	TRBD1	-	ASDKKNRGQDEKLF
TRBV4-1	-	-	ASSQEWRISYEQY
TRBV2	-	-	ASRRESNQPQH
TRBV15	TRBD2	-	ATSRQASGRAHEQF
TRBV5-4	TRBD1	-	ASSTGQGDTEAF
TRBV28	TRBD1	-	ASSWTGMGYGYT